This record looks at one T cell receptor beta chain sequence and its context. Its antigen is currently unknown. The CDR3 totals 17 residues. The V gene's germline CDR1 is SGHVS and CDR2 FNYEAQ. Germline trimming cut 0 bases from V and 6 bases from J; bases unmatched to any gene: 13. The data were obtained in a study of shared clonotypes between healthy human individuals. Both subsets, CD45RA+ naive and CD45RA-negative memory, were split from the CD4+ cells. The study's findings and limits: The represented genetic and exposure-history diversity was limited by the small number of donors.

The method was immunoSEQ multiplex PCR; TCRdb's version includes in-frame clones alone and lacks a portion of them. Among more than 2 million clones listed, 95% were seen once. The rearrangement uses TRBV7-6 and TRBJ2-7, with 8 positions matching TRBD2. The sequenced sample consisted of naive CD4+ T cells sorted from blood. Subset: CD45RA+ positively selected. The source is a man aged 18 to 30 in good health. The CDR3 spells CASSLAAFASGLGEQYF. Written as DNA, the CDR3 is TGTGCCAGCAGCTTAGCGGCGTTTGCTAGCGGGTTGGGCGAGCAGTACTTC.